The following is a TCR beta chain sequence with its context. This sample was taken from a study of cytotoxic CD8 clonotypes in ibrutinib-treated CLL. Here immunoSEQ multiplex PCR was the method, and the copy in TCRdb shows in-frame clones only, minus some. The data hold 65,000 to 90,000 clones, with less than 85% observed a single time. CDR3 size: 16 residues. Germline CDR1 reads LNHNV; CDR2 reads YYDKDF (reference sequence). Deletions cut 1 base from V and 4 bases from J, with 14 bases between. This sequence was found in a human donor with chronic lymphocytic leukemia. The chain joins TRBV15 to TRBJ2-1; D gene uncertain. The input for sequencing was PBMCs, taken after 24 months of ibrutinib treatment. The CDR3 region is CATSRVRQVPYNEQFF. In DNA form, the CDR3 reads TGTGCCACCAGCAGAGTCCGTCAAGTTCCTTACAATGAGCAGTTCTTC.